Reported below is one TCR beta chain. Across 20 to 25 US areas, participants ranged in age from about 18 to 89 years. Participants' own reports of clinical history determined their cohort assignment. Original processing methods: Amplification with reference gene primers provided the estimates of nucleated cell counts. The method was immunoSEQ multiplex PCR; TCRdb's version includes in-frame clones alone and lacks a portion of them. V and J calls and clone size are those listed in that table; D and trimming were worked out from the DNA. The sample has 200,000 to 300,000 clones, about 89% seen once. The data stem from a study of blood T cell repertoires in COVID-19. Study-level information: T cells, B-cell-depleted T cells, or PBMCs supplied cDNA or gDNA.

Germline CDR1 is SGHRS and CDR2 is YFSETQ. This CDR3 contains 14 residues. The V end lost 2 bases, the J end lost 7 bases, and 16 bases lay between the germline ends. The sequencing sample was made of PBMCs or T cells enriched from blood (not recorded which). The chain links TRBV5-1 to TRBJ2-7; D is unclear. The receptor was isolated from a woman aged 18-35 years who had recovered from COVID-19. The CDR3 loop reads CASSFSGSQEEQYF. The CDR3, as DNA: TGCGCCAGCAGCTTTTCCGGGTCTCAAGAGGAGCAGTACTTC. The whole variable domain, remainder taken from reference TRBV5-1 and TRBJ2-7, is KAGVTQTPRYLIKTRGQQVTLSCSPISGHRSVSWYQQTPGQGLQFLFEYFSETQRNKGNFPGRFSGRQFSNSRSEMNVSTLELGDSALYLCASSFSGSQEEQYFGPGTRLTVT.